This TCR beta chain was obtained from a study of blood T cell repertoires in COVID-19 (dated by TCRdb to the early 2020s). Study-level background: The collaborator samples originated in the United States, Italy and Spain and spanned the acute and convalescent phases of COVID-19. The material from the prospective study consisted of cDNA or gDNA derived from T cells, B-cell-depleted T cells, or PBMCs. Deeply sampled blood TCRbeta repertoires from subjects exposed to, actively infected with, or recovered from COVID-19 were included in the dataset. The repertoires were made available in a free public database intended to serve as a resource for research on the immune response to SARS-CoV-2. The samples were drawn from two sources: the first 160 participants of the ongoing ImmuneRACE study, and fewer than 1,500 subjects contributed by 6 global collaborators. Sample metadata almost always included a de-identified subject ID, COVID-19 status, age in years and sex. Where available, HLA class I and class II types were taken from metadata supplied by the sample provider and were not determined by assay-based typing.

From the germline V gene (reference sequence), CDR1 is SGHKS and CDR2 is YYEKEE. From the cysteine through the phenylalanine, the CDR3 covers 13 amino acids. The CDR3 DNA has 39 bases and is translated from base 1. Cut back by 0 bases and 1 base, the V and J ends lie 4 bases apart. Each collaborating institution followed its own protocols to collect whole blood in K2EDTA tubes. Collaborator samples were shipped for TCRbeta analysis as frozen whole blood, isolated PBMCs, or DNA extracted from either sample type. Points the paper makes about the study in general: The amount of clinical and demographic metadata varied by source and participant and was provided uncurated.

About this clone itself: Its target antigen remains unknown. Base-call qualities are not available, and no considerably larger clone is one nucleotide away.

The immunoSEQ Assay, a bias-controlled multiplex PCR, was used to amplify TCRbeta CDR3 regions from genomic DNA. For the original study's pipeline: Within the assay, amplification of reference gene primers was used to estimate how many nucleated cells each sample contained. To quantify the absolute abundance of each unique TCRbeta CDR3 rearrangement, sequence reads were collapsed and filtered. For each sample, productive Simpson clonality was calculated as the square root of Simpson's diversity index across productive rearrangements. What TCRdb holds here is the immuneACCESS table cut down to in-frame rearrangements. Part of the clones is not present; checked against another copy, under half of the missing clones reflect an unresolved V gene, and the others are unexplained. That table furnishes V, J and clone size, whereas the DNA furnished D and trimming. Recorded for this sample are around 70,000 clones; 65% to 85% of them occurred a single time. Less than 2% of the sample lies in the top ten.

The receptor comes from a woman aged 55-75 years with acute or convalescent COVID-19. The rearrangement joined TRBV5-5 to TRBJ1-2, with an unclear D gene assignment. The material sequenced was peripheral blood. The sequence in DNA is TGTGCCAGCAGCTTGGTCGTTAACTATGGCTACACCTTC. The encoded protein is CASSLVVNYGYTF.